Below are 8 T cell receptor beta chains sequenced from a single sample in a study of OX40 agonist ivuxolimab in advanced cancers. Generated by immunoSEQ multiplex PCR, the TCRdb table keeps only in-frame clones and is missing some. There are 15,000 to 20,000 clones in the sample; less than 85% occur only once, and less than 55% lies in the top ten. This sample comprised CD4+ or CD8+ T cells sorted from blood, obtained in a trial of the OX40 agonist ivuxolimab. Source of these receptors: an adult with an advanced solid tumor such as melanoma, head and neck, liver or kidney cancer.

This clone is a singleton in its sample. V usage is TRBV19 and J usage is TRBJ2-1, with D perhaps given as TRBD1 or TRBD2 (5 bases each). The V end was cut by 5 bases, the J end by 9 bases, with 20 bases between. This CDR3 is 15 amino acids long. Germline loops: CDR1 LNHDA, CDR2 SQIVND (reference sequence). The CDR3 loop reads CASSPTPGGVSEQFF. DNA of the CDR3: TGTGCCAGTAGTCCTACACCTGGGGGAGTCAGTGAGCAGTTCTTC.

The chain has TRBV7-8 and TRBJ2-5; D is perhaps TRBD2 (6 bases). CDR1 is SGHVS, CDR2 FQNEAQ, per germline. CDR3 length equals 13 residues. V lost 1 base, J lost 6 bases, and 9 bases lay in between. The DNA for the CDR3 is TGTGCCAGCAGCTTAGAAGGGAGGAAGACCCAGTACTTC. It yields the protein CASSLEGRKTQYF.

The chain joins TRBV29-1 to TRBJ2-2, with TRBD2 matching over 8 bases. This CDR3 region has 14 residues. Germline lookup yields CDR1 SQVTM and CDR2 ANQGSEA. V was pared by 7 bases and J by 1 base, with 5 bases of the junction left unmatched. CDR3 coding DNA: TGCAGCGCGGATAGCGGGATGAACACCGGGGAGCTGTTTTTT. Its protein product is CSADSGMNTGELFF.

The chain has TRBV27 and TRBJ2-1; perhaps TRBD1 as D (5 bases). The CDR3 runs 14 residues. With 4 bases removed from V and 0 bases from J, the gap between germline ends came to 7 bases. Germline CDR1 reads MNHEY; CDR2 reads SMNVEV (reference sequence). This chain's CDR3 is CASSYDSSYNEQFF. The CDR3 region has the DNA TGTGCCAGCAGTTATGACAGCTCCTACAATGAGCAGTTCTTC.

The gene calls are TRBV15 and TRBJ2-5; no reliable D call. This CDR3 comprises 12 residues. V lost 5 bases and J 5 bases, leaving 9 bases between the germline ends. Per germline, CDR1 LNHNV and CDR2 YYDKDF (reference sequence). CDR3 nucleotide sequence: TGTGCCACCAGCTCCCTCGGGGAGACCCAGTACTTC. Encoded protein: CATSSLGETQYF.

The chain couples TRBV5-4 to TRBJ2-5; D remains ambiguous. The tail of the sequence fits TRBJ2-7 better, so the J call may be wrong. The length of the CDR3 is 13 residues. The V gene's germline CDR1 is SGHNT and CDR2 YYREEE (reference sequence). The DNA of the CDR3 is TGTGCCAGCAGCTTATACCGTGCCTACGAGCAGTACTTC. Protein sequence: CASSLYRAYEQYF.

The chain joins TRBV19 to TRBJ1-3; D remains ambiguous. CDR3 length equals 13 residues. V lost 7 bases and J 4 bases, leaving 11 bases between the germline ends. Germline CDR1 and CDR2: LNHDA and SQIVND (reference sequence). The CDR3 reads CASTLVEGNTIYF. The CDR3 bases are TGTGCCAGTACCTTAGTGGAGGGAAACACCATATATTTT. Using reference TRBV19 and TRBJ1-3 for the parts outside the CDR3, the full variable domain is DGGITQSPKYLFRKEGQNVTLSCEQNLNHDAMYWYRQDPGQGLRLIYYSQIVNDFQKGDIAEGYSVSREKKESFPLTVTSAQKNPTAFYLCASTLVEGNTIYFGEGSWLTVV.

The rearrangement links TRBV9 to TRBJ2-5; 11 nucleotides agree with TRBD2. This CDR3 is 15 amino acids long. Trimming removed 3 bases from V and 5 bases from J; junction bases left unmatched: 6. Germline lookup yields CDR1 SGDLS and CDR2 YYNGEE. CDR3 region: CASSGSGGAGETQYF. The DNA for the CDR3 is TGTGCCAGCAGCGGTAGCGGGGGGGCCGGGGAGACCCAGTACTTC.